The next 6 T cell receptor beta chains were all read from a single sample in a study of shared clonotypes between healthy human individuals. Here immunoSEQ multiplex PCR was the method, and the copy in TCRdb shows in-frame clones only, minus some. The sample records fewer than 550,000 clones, over 75% being singletons. Sequencing was carried out using PBMCs. The source is a woman aged 40 to 50 in good health. Some clones in this sample may be carry-over from other donors' samples.

This clone came up a few times. The chain recombines TRBV14 with TRBJ2-5; no definite D call. The assigned J gene may be wrong: the sequence end matches TRBJ2-7 better. The CDR3 loop spans 14 amino acids. Germline V gives CDR1 SGHDN, CDR2 FVKESK. The CDR3: CASSPRTNPYEQYF. The CDR3 DNA reads as TGTGCCAGCAGCCCCAGGACGAACCCCTACGAGCAGTACTTC.

The chain recombines TRBV7-6 with TRBJ1-2; no clear D. The V gene's germline CDR1 is SGHVS and CDR2 FNYEAQ. V was pared by 3 bases and J by 8 bases, with 16 bases between. This CDR3 region has 14 residues. CDR3 loop: CASSLGPASGGYTF. DNA of the CDR3: TGTGCCAGCAGCTTGGGTCCAGCTTCCGGAGGCTACACCTTC. The variable domain in full, with the rest retrieved from reference TRBV7-6 and TRBJ1-2, is GAGVSQSPRYKVTKRGQDVALRCDPISGHVSLYWYRQALGQGPEFLTYFNYEAQQDKSGLPNDRFSAERPEGSISTLTIQRTEQRDSAMYRCASSLGPASGGYTFGSGTRLTVV.

The V call is TRBV2, the J call TRBJ2-3; 15 bases line up with TRBD2. The CDR3 runs 16 residues. CDR1 SNHLY and CDR2 FYNNEI come from the germline V gene. V shed 7 bases, J shed 5 bases, and the junction held 7 bases outside the gene matches. The CDR3 protein is CASISGLAGGGDTQYF. For the CDR3, the DNA is TGTGCCAGCATTTCGGGACTAGCGGGAGGAGGAGATACGCAGTATTTT. The full variable domain, completed using reference TRBV2 and TRBJ2-3, is EPEVTQTPSHQVTQMGQEVILRCVPISNHLYFYWYRQILGQKVEFLVSFYNNEISEKSEIFDDQFSVERPDGSNFTLKIRSTKLEDSAMYFCASISGLAGGGDTQYFGPGTRLTVL.

This chain connects TRBV29-1 to TRBJ2-3; D possibly matches TRBD1 or TRBD2 (9 bases each). V lost 7 bases and J lost 5, with 49 bases in between. Germline V lookup: CDR1 SQVTM, CDR2 ANQGSEA. The CDR3 totals 24 residues. CDR3 in amino acids: CSGPPDRGSGGASGVECLRDTQYF. DNA of the CDR3: TGCAGCGGCCCCCCGGACAGGGGATCGGGGGGGGCTAGCGGGGTCGAGTGTTTGAGAGATACGCAGTATTTT.

The chain couples TRBV18 to TRBJ2-6; no firm D call. V lost 3 bases and J lost 2, with 14 bases in between. Looked up from germline, CDR1 is KGHSH and CDR2 is LQKENI. The CDR3 consists of 17 residues. The DNA for the CDR3 is TGTGCCAGCTCACCGGACCGGGTTCTGGCTGGGGCCAACGTCCTGACTTTC. This sequence encodes CASSPDRVLAGANVLTF.

This chain connects TRBV27 to TRBJ2-7; D perhaps matches TRBD1 (5 bases). Deletions cut 3 bases from V and 6 bases from J, with 15 bases between. Germline lookup yields CDR1 MNHEY and CDR2 SMNVEV (reference sequence). The CDR3 covers 14 residues. In DNA form, the CDR3 reads TGTGCCAGCAGTTTTGCCTCAGGGATGGGCGAGCAGTACTTC. Its protein is CASSFASGMGEQYF.